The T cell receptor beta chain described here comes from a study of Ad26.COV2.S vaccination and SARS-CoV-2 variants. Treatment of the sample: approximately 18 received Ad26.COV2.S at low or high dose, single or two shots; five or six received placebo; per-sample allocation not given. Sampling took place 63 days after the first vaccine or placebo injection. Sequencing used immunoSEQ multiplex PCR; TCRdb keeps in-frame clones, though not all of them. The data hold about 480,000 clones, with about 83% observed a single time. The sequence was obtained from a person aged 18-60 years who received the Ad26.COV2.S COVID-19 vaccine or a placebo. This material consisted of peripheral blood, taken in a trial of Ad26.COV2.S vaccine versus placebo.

The CDR3 DNA reads TGCGCCAGCAGCCAACTAGCGGGAGGACACGAGCAGTACTTC. This gives the protein CASSQLAGGHEQYF. The chain combines TRBV5-1 with TRBJ2-7; TRBD2 aligns across 12 bases. Trimming at V came to 4 bases and at J to 5 bases, leaving 4 bases not matched to a gene. The germline CDR1 and CDR2 sequences are SGHRS and YFSETQ. CDR3 length equals 14 residues.